The entry that follows covers one T cell receptor beta chain sequence. Germline CDR1 is SGHVS and CDR2 is FNYEAQ. The ends lost 5 bases at V and 0 bases at J; junction bases unmatched: 8. The CDR3 is made up of 16 amino acids. PCR employed 60 Vbeta and 13 Jbeta primers. Profiling relied on immunoSEQ multiplex PCR, and the TCRdb table lists in-frame clones only, not all of them. The sample lists tens of thousands of clones, roughly four fifths seen once, with roughly 7.4% in the top ten. This specimen belongs to a study of cytomegalovirus exposure and HLA in healthy donors. The TCR originated in a woman in her twenties or thirties in good health and CMV-seropositive. The sequenced material came from PBMCs. This chain uses TRBV7-6 with TRBJ2-7; 9 bases fit TRBD2. The CDR3 is CASSPRAGGSSYEQYF. In DNA, the CDR3 is TGTGCCAGCAGCCCAAGGGCGGGAGGGAGCTCCTACGAGCAGTACTTC.